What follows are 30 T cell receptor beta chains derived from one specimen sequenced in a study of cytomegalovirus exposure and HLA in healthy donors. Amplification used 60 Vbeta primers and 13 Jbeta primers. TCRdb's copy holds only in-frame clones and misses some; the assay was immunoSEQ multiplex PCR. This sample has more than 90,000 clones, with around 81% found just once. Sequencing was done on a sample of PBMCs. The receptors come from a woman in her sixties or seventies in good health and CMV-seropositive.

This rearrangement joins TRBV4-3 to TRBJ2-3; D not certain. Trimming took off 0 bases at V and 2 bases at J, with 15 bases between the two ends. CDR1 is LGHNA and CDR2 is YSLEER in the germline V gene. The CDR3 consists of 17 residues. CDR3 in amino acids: CASSQDPSTQDTDTQYF. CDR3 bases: TGCGCCAGCAGCCAAGATCCAAGCACTCAGGACACAGATACGCAGTATTTT.

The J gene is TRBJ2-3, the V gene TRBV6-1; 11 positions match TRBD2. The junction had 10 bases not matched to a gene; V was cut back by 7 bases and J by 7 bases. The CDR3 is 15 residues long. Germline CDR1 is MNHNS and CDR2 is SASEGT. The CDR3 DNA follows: TGTGCCAGCACCGGGCTAGCGGGAGGCCCGAATACGCAGTATTTT. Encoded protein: CASTGLAGGPNTQYF.

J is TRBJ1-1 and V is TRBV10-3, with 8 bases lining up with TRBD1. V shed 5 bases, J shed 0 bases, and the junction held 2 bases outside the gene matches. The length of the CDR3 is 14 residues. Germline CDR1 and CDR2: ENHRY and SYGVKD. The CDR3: CAISPTGVNTEAFF. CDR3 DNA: TGTGCCATCAGTCCGACAGGGGTGAACACTGAAGCTTTCTTT.

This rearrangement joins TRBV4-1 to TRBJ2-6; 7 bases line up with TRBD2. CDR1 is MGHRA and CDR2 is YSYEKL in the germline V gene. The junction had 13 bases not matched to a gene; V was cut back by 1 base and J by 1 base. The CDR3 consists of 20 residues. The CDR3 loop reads CASSQVRSRGVGSGANVLTF. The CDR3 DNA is TGCGCCAGCAGCCAAGTCCGATCTCGGGGGGTAGGGTCTGGGGCCAACGTCCTGACTTTC.

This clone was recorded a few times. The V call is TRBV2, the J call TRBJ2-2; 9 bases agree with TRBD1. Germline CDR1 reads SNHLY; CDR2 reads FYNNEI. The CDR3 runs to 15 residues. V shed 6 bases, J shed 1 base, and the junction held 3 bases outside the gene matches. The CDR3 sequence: CASRGTGRNTGELFF. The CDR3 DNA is TGTGCCAGCAGAGGGACAGGGAGGAACACCGGGGAGCTGTTTTTT.

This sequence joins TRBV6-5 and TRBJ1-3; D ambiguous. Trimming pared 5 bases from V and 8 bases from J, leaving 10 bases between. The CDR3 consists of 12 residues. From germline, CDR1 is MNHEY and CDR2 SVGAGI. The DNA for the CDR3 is TGTGCCAGCAGTGAACGCCCGGACACCATATATTTT. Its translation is CASSERPDTIYF.

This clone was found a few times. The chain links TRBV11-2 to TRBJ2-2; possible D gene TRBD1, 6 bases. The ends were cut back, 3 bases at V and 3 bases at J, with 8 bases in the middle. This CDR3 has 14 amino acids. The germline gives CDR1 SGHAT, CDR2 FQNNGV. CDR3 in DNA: TGTGCCAGCAGCTTCACAGGGTACACCGGGGAGCTGTTTTTT. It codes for CASSFTGYTGELFF.

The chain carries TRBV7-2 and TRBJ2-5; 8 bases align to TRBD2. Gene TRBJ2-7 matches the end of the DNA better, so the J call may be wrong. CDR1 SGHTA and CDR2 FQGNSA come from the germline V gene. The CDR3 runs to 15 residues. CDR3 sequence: CASSASGGQGYEQYF. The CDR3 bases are TGTGCCAGCAGCGCCTCGGGGGGGCAGGGCTACGAGCAGTACTTC.

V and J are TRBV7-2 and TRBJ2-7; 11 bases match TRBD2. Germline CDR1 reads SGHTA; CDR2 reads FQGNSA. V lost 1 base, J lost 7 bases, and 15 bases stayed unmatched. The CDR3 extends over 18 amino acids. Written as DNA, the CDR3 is TGTGCCAGCAGCTTAGGAGGGACTAGCGGTTCATTCGGCGGGGAGCAGTACTTC. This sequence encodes CASSLGGTSGSFGGEQYF.

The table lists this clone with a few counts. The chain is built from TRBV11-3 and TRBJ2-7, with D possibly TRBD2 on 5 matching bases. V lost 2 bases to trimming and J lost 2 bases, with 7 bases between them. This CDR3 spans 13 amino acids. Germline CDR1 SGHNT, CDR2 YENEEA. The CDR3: CASSLFGAYEQYF. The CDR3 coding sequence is TGTGCCAGCAGCTTATTCGGGGCCTACGAGCAGTACTTC.

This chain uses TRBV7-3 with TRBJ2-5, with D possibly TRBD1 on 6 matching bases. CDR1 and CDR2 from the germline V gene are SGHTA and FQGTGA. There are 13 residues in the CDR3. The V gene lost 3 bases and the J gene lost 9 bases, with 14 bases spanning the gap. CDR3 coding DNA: TGTGCCAGCAGCTTCGTGACAAAGGGGGCCCAGTACTTC. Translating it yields CASSFVTKGAQYF.

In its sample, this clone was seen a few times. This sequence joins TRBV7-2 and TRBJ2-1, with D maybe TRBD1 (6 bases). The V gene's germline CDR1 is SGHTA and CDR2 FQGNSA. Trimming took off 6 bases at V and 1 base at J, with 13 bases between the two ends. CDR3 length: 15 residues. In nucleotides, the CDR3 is TGTGCCAGCAGGATGACCGGGACATCCTACAATGAGCAGTTCTTC. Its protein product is CASRMTGTSYNEQFF.

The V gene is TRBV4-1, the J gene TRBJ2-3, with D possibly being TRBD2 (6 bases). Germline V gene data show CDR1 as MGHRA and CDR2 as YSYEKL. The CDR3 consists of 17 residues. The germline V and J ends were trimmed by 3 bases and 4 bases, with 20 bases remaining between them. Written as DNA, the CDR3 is TGCGCCAGCAGCCAGGTGGGAGGAATAGCGGTTCCAGATACGCAGTATTTT. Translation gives CASSQVGGIAVPDTQYF.

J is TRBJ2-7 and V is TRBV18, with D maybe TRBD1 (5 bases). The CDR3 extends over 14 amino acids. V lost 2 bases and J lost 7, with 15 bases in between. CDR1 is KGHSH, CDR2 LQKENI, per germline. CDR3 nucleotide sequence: TGTGCCAGCTCACCAGGAGACCTTAGGGGAGAGCAGTACTTC. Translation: CASSPGDLRGEQYF.

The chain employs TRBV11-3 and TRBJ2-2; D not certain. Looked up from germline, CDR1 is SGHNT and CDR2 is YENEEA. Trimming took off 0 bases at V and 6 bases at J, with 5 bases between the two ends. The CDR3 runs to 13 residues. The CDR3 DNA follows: TGTGCCAGCAGCTTAGATACGGCCGGGGAGCTGTTTTTT. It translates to CASSLDTAGELFF.

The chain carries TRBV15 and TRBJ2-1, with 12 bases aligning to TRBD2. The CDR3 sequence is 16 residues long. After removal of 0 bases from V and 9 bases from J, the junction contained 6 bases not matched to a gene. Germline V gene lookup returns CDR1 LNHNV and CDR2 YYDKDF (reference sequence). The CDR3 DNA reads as TGTGCCACCAGCAGAGAGCTAGCGGGAGGGGGGAGTGAGCAGTTCTTC. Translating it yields CATSRELAGGGSEQFF.

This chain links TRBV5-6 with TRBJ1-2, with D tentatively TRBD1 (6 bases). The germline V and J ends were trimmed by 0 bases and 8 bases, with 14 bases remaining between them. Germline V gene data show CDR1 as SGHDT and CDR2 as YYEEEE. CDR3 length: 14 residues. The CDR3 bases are TGTGCCAGCAGCTTGGGACAGGAGCCGGGCGGCTACACCTTC. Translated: CASSLGQEPGGYTF.

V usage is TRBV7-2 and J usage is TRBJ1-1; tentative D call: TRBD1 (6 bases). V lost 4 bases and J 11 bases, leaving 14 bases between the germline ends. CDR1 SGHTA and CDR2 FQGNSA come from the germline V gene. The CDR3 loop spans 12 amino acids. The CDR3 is CASSSSGVKAFF. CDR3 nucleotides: TGTGCCAGCAGCTCTTCAGGGGTTAAGGCTTTCTTT.

This CDR3 is CASSLTAEGELFF. The CDR3 nucleotides are TGTGCCAGCAGCCTGACAGCCGAGGGGGAGCTGTTTTTT. The gene calls are TRBV7-9 and TRBJ2-2; possible D gene TRBD1, 5 bases. Germline loops: CDR1 SEHNR, CDR2 FQNEAQ (reference sequence). This CDR3 contains 13 residues. V dropped 5 bases and J dropped 8 bases, with 12 bases sitting between them.

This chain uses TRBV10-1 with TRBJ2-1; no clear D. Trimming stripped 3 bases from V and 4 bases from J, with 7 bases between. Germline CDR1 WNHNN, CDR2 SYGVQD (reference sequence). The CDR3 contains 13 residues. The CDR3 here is CASSDATYNEQFF. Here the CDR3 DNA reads TGCGCCAGCAGTGATGCTACTTACAATGAGCAGTTCTTC.

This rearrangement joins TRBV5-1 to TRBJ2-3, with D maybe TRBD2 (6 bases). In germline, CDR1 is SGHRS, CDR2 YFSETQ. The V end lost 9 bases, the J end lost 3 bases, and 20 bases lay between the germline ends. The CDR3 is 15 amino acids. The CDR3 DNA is TGCGCCACCGCATTAGCCAAGACTAGTACAGATACGCAGTATTTT. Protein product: CATALAKTSTDTQYF.

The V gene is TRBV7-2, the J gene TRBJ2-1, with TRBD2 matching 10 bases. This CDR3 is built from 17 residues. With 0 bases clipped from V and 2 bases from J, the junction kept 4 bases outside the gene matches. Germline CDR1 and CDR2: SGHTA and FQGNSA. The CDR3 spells CASSLAGLAGAYNEQFF. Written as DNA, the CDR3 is TGTGCCAGCAGCTTAGCGGGTCTAGCGGGAGCCTACAATGAGCAGTTCTTC.

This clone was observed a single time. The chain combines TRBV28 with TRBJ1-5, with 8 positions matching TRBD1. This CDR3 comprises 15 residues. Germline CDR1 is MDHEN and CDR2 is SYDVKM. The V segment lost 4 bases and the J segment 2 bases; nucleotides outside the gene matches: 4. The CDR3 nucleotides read TGTGCCAGCAGTTCCGGACAGGGTCGCAATCAGCCCCAGCATTTT. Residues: CASSSGQGRNQPQHF. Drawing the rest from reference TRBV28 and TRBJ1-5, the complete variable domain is DVKVTQSSRYLVKRTGEKVFLECVQDMDHENMFWYRQDPGLGLRLIYFSYDVKMKEKGDIPEGYSVSREKKERFSLILESASTNQTSMYLCASSSGQGRNQPQHFGDGTRLSIL.

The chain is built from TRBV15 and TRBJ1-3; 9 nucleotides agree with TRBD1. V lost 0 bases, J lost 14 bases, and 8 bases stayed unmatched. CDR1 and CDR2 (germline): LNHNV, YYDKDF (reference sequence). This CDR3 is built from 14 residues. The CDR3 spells CATSRDWTGAGLYF. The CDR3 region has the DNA TGTGCCACCAGCAGAGATTGGACAGGGGCAGGATTATATTTT.

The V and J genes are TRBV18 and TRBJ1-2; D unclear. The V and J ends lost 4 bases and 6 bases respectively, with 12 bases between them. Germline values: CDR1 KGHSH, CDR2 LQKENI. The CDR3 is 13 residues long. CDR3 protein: CASSQELADGYTF. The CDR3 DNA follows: TGTGCCAGCTCACAGGAGCTCGCGGATGGCTACACCTTC.

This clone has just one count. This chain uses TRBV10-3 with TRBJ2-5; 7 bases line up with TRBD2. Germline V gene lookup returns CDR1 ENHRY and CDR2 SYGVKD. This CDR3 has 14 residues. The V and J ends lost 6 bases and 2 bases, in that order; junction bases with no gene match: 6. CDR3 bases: TGTGCCATCAGCCAAACGGGGGGACAAGAGACCCAGTACTTC. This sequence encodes CAISQTGGQETQYF.

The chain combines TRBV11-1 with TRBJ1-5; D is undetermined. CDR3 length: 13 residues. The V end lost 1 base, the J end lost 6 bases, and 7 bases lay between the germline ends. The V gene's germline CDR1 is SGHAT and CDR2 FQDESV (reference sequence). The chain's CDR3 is CASSLGTGQPQHF. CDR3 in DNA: TGTGCCAGCAGCTTAGGCACCGGTCAGCCCCAGCATTTT.

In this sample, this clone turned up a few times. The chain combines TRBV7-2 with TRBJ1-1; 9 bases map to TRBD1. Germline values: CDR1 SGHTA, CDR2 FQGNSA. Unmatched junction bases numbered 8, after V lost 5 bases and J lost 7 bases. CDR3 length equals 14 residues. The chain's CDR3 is CASSPSRTGVEAFF. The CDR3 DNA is TGTGCCAGCAGCCCATCGAGGACAGGGGTTGAAGCTTTCTTT.

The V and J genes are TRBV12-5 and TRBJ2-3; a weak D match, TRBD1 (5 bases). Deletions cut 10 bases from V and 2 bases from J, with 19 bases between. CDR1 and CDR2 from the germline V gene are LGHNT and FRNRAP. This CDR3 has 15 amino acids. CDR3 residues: CATRNGQLTTDTQYF. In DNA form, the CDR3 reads TGTGCTACCAGAAACGGACAACTCACCACAGATACGCAGTATTTT. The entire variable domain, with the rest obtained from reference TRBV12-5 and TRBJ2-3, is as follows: DARVTQTPRHKVTEMGQEVTMRCQPILGHNTVFWYRQTMMQGLELLAYFRNRAPLDDSGMPKDRFSAEMPDATLATLKIQPSEPRDSAVYFCATRNGQLTTDTQYFGPGTRLTVL.

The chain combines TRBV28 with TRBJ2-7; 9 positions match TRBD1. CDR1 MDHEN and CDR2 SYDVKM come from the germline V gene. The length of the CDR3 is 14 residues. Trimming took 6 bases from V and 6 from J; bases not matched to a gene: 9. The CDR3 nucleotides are TGTGCCAGCAGGACAGGGGGAATCTCGAGCGAGCAGTACTTC. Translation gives CASRTGGISSEQYF.